This TCR beta chain was retrieved from a study of blood T cell repertoires in COVID-19. The overall study: Samples taken during acute and convalescent COVID-19 were collected in the United States, Italy and Spain. PBMCs, B-cell-depleted T cells, or T cells provided the cDNA or gDNA that made up the material.

In the study's own analysis: Amplification of reference gene primers provided the estimated nucleated cell counts. TCRdb's copy holds only in-frame clones and misses some; the assay was immunoSEQ multiplex PCR. V and J calls and clone size are as listed in that table; D and trimming were resolved from the DNA. The data show around 330,000 clones, 70% to 90% seen once. Seattle's enrolled individuals joined amid active infection and were then monitored longitudinally. V lost 5 bases and J lost 8; bases outside the gene matches: 8. CDR1 and CDR2 (germline): LGHDT, YNNKEL (reference sequence). CDR3 size: 14 residues.

The source of this sequence is a woman in her 30s with COVID-19, enrolled during active disease. J is TRBJ1-2 and V is TRBV3-1 (or the pseudogene TRBV3-2), with 10 nucleotides matching TRBD1. Sequenced sample: peripheral blood. The CDR3 protein is CASSETGGAGGYTF. The CDR3 region has the DNA TGTGCCAGCAGCGAGACAGGGGGCGCAGGGGGCTACACCTTC.